This T cell receptor (beta chain) was obtained from a study of response to subunit inactivated influenza vaccine. TCRdb analysed the RT-PCR reads with MiXCR anew, one entry per CDR3 protein. The table includes hundreds of thousands of distinct CDR3 sequences, roughly 12% detected once. The CDR3 covers 13 residues. Trimming shortened V by 6 bases and J by 2 bases, and 8 bases separated the two germline ends. In germline, CDR1 is LNHDA, CDR2 SQIVND (reference sequence). The TCR was taken from a man aged 50-59 years who received an inactivated influenza vaccine. This specimen was PBMCs from blood, taken on the day of vaccination. The rearrangement uses TRBV19 and TRBJ1-5; D unresolved. Here the CDR3 DNA reads TGTGCCAGTAGCGGCAGCCGCAATCAGCCCCAGCATTTT. Its translation is CASSGSRNQPQHF.